This T cell receptor beta chain emerged from a study of spatial heterogeneity in lung cancer. Study details: About 2 years after resection was the median timing of the follow-up PBMC samples, which were sequenced when available. Consistently, beta-chain sequences turned up in larger numbers than alpha-chain sequences did.

CDR3 length equals 15 residues. Germline lookup yields CDR1 SEHNR and CDR2 FQNEAQ (reference sequence). Trimming removed 0 bases at V and 1 base at J, with 7 bases between. The time point is: blood at routine non-recurrence follow-up after resection. TCRdb itself ran the 5' RACE reads through MiXCR, one entry per CDR3 protein. The sample lists 100,000 to 120,000 distinct CDR3 sequences, approximately 10% occurring once. This rearrangement joins TRBV7-9 to TRBJ1-3, with D hard to call. This clonotype was sampled from a female donor with early-stage non-small cell lung cancer. Here the sequenced sample was PBMCs, taken at follow-up. CDR3 residues: CASSLARNSGNTIYF. In DNA form, the CDR3 reads TGTGCCAGCAGCTTAGCCCGGAATTCTGGAAACACCATATATTTT.